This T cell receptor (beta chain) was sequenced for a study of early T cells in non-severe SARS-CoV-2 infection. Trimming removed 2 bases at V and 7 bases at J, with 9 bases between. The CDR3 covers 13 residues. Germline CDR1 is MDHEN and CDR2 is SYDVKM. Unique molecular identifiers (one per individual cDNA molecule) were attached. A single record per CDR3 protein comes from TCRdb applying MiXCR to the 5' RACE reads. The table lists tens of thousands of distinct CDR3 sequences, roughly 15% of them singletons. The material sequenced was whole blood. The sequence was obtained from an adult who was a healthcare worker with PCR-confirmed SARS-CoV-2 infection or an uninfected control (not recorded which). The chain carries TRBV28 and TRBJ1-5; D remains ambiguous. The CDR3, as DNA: TGTGCCAGCAGTTTACCAAGCGGGCAGCCCCAGCATTTT. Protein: CASSLPSGQPQHF. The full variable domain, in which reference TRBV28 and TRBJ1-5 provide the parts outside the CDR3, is DVKVTQSSRYLVKRTGEKVFLECVQDMDHENMFWYRQDPGLGLRLIYFSYDVKMKEKGDIPEGYSVSREKKERFSLILESASTNQTSMYLCASSLPSGQPQHFGDGTRLSIL.